This T cell receptor beta chain appears in the sequencing data of a study of shared clonotypes between healthy human individuals. Broader study findings: Sorted-subset samples were not fully sequenced, rarefaction indicated.

The germline gives CDR1 MNHEY, CDR2 SVGAGI. V lost 1 base to trimming and J lost 7 bases, with 4 bases between them. This CDR3 region has 11 residues. Caucasian adults living in Nashville, Tennessee, provided all samples. The assay was immunoSEQ multiplex PCR, and TCRdb's table has in-frame clones only and misses some. Among about 700,000 clones listed, approximately 74% were seen once. Note on this clone: Its antigen is undetermined.

Sequencing was done on a sample of memory CD4+ T cells sorted from blood. Subset noted: CD45RA-negative fraction. The TCR was taken from a woman aged 30 to 39 in good health. This chain joins TRBV6-5 and TRBJ1-1; unclear D gene. CDR3 region: CASSYLGEAFF. The CDR3 DNA reads TGTGCCAGCAGTTACTTGGGTGAAGCTTTCTTT.